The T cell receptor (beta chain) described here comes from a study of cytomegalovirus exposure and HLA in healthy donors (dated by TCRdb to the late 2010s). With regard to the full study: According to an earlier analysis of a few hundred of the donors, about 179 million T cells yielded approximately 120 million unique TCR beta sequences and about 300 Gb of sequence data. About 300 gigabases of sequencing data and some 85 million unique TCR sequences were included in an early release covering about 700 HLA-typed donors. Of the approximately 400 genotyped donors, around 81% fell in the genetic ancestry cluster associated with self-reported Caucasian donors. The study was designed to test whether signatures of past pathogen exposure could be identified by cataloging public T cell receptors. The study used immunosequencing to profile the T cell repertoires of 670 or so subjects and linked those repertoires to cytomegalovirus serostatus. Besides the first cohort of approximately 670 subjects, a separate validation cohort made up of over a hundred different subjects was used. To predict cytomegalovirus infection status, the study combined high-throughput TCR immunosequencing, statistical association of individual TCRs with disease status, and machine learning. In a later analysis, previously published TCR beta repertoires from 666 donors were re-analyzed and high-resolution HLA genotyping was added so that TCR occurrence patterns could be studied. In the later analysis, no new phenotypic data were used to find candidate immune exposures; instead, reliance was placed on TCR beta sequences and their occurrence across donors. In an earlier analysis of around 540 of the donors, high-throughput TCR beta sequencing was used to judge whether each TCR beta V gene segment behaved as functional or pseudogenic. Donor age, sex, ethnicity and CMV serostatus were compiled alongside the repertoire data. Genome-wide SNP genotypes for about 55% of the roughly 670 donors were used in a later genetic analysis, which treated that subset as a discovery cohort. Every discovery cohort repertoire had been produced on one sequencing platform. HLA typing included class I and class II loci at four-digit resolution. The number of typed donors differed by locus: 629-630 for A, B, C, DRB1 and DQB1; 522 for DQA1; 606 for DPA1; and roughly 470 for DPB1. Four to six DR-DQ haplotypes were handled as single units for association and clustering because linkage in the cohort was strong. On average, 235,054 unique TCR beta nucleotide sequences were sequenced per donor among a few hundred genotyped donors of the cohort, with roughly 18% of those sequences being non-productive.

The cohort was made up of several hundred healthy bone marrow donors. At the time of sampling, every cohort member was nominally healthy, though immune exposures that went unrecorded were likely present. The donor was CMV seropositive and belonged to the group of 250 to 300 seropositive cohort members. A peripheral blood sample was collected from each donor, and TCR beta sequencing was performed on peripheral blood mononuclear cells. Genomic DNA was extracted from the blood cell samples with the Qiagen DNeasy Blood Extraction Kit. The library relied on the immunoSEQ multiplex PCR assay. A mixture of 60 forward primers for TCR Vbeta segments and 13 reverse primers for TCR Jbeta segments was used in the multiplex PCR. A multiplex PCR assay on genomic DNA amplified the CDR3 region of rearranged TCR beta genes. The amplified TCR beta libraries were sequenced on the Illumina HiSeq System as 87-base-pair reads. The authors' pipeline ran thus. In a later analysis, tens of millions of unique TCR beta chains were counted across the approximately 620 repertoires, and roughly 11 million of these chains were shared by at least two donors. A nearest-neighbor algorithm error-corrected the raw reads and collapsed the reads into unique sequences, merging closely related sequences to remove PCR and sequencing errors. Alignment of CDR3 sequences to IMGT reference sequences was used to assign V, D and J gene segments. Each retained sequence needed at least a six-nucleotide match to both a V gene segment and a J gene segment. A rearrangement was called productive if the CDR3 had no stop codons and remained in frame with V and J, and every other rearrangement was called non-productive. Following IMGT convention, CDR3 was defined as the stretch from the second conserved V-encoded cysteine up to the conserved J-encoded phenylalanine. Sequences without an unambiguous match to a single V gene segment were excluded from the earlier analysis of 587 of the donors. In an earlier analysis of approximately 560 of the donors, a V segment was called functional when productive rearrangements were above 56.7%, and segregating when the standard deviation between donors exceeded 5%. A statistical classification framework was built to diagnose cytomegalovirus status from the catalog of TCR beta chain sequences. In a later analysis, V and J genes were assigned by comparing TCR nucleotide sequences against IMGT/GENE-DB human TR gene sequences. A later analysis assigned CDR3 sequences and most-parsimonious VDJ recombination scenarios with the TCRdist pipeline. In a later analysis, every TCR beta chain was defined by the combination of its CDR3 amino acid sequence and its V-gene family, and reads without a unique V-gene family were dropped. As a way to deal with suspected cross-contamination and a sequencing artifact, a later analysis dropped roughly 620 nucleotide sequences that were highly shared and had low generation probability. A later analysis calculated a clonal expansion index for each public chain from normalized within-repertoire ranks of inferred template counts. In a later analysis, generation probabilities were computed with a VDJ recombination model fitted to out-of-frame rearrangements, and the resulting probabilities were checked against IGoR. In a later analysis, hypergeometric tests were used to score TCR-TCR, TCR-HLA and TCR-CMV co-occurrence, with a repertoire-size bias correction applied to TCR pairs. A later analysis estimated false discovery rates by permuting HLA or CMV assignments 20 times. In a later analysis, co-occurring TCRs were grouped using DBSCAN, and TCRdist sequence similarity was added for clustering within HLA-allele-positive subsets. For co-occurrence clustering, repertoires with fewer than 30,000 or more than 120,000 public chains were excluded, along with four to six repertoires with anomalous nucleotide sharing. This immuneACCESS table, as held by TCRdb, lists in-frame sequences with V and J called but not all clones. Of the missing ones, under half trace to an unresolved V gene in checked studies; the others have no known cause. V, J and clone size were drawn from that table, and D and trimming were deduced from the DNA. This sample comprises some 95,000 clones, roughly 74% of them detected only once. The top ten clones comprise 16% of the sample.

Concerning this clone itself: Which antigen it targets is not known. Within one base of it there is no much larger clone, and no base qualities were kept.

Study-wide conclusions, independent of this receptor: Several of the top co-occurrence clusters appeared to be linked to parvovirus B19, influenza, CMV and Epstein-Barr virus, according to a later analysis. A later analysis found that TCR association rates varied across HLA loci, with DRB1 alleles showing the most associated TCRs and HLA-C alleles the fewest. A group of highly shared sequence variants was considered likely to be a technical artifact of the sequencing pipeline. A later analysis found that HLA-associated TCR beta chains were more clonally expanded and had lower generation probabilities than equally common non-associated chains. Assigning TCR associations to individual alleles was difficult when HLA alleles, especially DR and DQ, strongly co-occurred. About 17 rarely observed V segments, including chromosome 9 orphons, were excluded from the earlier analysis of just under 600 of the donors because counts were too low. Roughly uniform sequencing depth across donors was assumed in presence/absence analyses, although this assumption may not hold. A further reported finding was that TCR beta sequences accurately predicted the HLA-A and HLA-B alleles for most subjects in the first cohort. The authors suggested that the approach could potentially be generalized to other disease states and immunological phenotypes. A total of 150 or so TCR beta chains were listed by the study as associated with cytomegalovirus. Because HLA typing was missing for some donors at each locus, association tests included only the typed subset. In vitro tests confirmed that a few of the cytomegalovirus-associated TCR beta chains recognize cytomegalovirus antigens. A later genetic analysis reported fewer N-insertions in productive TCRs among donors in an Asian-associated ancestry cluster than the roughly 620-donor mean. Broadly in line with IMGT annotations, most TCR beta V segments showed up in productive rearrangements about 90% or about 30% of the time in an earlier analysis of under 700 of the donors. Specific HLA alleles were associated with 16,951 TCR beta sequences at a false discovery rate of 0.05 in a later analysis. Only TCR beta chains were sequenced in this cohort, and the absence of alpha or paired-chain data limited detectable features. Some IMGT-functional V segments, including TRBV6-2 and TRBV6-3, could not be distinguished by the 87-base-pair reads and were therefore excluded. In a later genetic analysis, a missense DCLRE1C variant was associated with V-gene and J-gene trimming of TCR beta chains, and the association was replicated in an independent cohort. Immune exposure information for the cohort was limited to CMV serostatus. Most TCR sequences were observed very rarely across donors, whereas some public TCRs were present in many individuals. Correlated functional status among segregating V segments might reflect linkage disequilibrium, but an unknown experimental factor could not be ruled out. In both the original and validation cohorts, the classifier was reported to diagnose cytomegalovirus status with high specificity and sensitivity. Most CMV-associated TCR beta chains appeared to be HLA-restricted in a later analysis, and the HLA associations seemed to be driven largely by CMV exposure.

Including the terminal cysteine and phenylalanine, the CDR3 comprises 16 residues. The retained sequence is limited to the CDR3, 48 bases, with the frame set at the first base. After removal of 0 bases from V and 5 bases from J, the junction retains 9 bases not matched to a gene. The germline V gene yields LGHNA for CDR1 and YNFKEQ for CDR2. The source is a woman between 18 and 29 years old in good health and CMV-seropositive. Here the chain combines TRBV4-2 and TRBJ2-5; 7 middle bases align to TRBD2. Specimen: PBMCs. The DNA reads TGTGCCAGCAGCCAAGATGGGGGGGTGGGGGAGGAGACCCAGTACTTC. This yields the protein CASSQDGGVGEETQYF.